Detailed here is one TCR beta chain. The data were produced by immunoSEQ multiplex PCR, yet TCRdb's version contains in-frame clones alone and is incomplete. Of 85,000 to 100,000 clones listed, approximately 90% are singletons. CDR1 and CDR2 from the germline V gene are SNHLY and FYNNEI. The length of the CDR3 is 15 residues. V was cut by 0 bases and J by 5 bases, with 12 bases left in between. The entry originates in a study of a mutant IDH1 vaccine in newly diagnosed glioma. Turning to the study itself: Patients were pretreated with radiotherapy, temozolomide, or both, mostly both.

Time point given: baseline, week 1 (first vaccination visit). Indicated treatment: pre-vaccination baseline after standard-of-care therapy. This receptor was identified in a woman between 50 and 59 years old with glioma. The sample here was PBMCs, taken from a glioma patient treated with radiotherapy, temozolomide or both. The gene calls are TRBV2 and TRBJ2-3, with TRBD1 as a possible D gene (6 bases). The CDR3 reads CASSEAWGQVDTQYF. The DNA for the CDR3 is TGTGCCAGCAGTGAAGCGTGGGGGCAGGTAGATACGCAGTATTTT.